The rows below give T cell receptor beta chains drawn from one sample of a study of beta chain features in type 1 diabetes. TCRdb's copy holds only in-frame clones and misses some; the assay was immunoSEQ multiplex PCR. The data contain about 270,000 clones, 13% to 15% of them singletons. The sequenced sample was naive CD4+ T cells from blood. All receptors derive from a man in his thirties or forties with type 1 diabetes. Both conserved end residues are part of each CDR3. The D gene is left open where the match is weak. The size entry is marked missing in some rows and otherwise reads once, few, many or a size class.

v_call	d_call	j_call	clone_size	cdr3_nt	cdr3_aa
TRBV15	NA	TRBJ1-1	NA	TGTGCCACCAGCAGCAAAGTGTGGGGCACGGACACTGAAGCTTTCTTT	CATSSKVWGTDTEAFF
TRBV21-1	NA	TRBJ2-5	few	TGTGCCAGCAGCAAATCACCCCAGGGGGCGATTGAGACCCAGTACTTC	CASSKSPQGAIETQYF
TRBV5-6	NA	TRBJ2-7	few	TGTGCCAGCAGCTTGGACAGGATCTCCTACGAGCAGTACTTC	CASSLDRISYEQYF
TRBV29-1	NA	TRBJ2-1	few	TGCAGCGTTGATAGACTAGGGAATGAGCAGTTCTTC	CSVDRLGNEQFF
TRBV29-1	TRBD2	TRBJ2-7	few	TGCAGCGTGGCGACTAGCGGGACATTCTACGAGCAGTACTTC	CSVATSGTFYEQYF
TRBV2	NA	TRBJ2-6	few	TGTGCCAGCAGTGCGCGGAGGAGGGGTAGTACCCCTGGGGCCAACGTCCTGACTTTC	CASSARRRGSTPGANVLTF
TRBV4-3	TRBD2	TRBJ2-7	few	TGCGCCAGCAGCCAATGGACTAGCGGGAGCTCCTACGAGCAGTACTTC	CASSQWTSGSSYEQYF
TRBV10-3	NA	TRBJ2-2	NA	TGTGCCATTAAACCGGACAGTATCGCCGGGGAGCTGTTTTTT	CAIKPDSIAGELFF
TRBV5-1	NA	TRBJ2-3	NA	TGCGCCAGCAGCTACAGAGATACGCAGTATTTT	CASSYRDTQYF
TRBV9	TRBD1	TRBJ2-4	few	TGTGCCAGCAGCTCACAGGGGGCGGATCAGTACTTC	CASSSQGADQYF
TRBV5-4	TRBD2	TRBJ2-2	NA	TGTGCCAGCAGCTTGGCCCTAGCGGGAACCGGGGAGCTGTTTTTT	CASSLALAGTGELFF
TRBV2	NA	TRBJ1-3	NA	TGTGCCAGCAGGGCGCGGATAGACCACACCATATATTTT	CASRARIDHTIYF
TRBV4-1	NA	TRBJ1-1	NA	TGCGCCAGCAGCCAAGATGCGGGAAGGAACACTGAAGCTTTCTTT	CASSQDAGRNTEAFF
TRBV4-3	NA	TRBJ2-3	NA	TGCGCCAGCAGCCAAGGGGCAGCAGTCACAGATACGCAGTATTTT	CASSQGAAVTDTQYF
TRBV19	TRBD1	TRBJ1-1	few	TGTGCCACCCTTCAATCCGGGACAGCGAACACTGAAGCTTTCTTT	CATLQSGTANTEAFF
TRBV4-3	NA	TRBJ2-1	few	TGCGCCAGCAGCCAAGATAGCGCCCACCACAAAACCAACAATGAGCAGTTCTTC	CASSQDSAHHKTNNEQFF
TRBV28	NA	TRBJ2-1	few	TGTGCCAGCAGAAAGACTGGTATCAATGAGCAGTTCTTC	CASRKTGINEQFF
TRBV2	TRBD1	TRBJ2-1	NA	TGTGCCAGCAGTTGGGACAGGGATTCCTACAATGAGCAGTTCTTC	CASSWDRDSYNEQFF
TRBV18	TRBD1	TRBJ1-2	NA	TGTGCCAGCTCACCGATTATGGGACAGGGCTTCTTCGGCTACACCTTC	CASSPIMGQGFFGYTF